This is a list of T cell receptor beta chains from one sample in a study of immune heterogeneity within non-small cell lung tumors. MiXCR, run by TCRdb on the multiplex PCR reads, gives a single entry per CDR3 protein. The data show around 30,000 distinct CDR3 sequences, less than 35% seen once. The sequenced sample was lung tumor tissue. The source is a middle-aged man with non-small cell lung cancer. Both conserved end residues are part of each CDR3. Clone size is given for some rows only: seen once, a few or many times, or a class if the clone is expanded.

CSVDIMNTEAFF,TRBJ1-1,TRBV29-1,.
CASSEDRGPNSPLHF,TRBJ1-6,TRBV6-1,many
CASSRDSSSYNEQFF,TRBJ2-1,TRBV5-1,few
CASRPPNNEQFF,TRBJ2-1,TRBV12-3/TRBV12-4,many
CASRTPYGYTF,TRBJ1-2,TRBV6-1,few
CSARVLAGVSEQFF,TRBJ2-1,TRBV20-1,many
CASSYQTLAGNQETQYF,TRBJ2-5,TRBV6-2/TRBV6-3,.
CASSIGGSSYNSPLHF,TRBJ1-6,TRBV19,many
CASRVGGSSTGELFF,TRBJ2-2,TRBV6-1,many
CASSPQGTHYEQYF,TRBJ2-7,TRBV7-9,few
CASSFLTEQFF,TRBJ2-1,TRBV12-3/TRBV12-4,.